This entry features one TCR beta chain sequence. The sample is drawn from a study of T cell responses to AZD1222 COVID-19 vaccine. Profiling relied on immunoSEQ multiplex PCR, and the TCRdb table lists in-frame clones only, not all of them. The table lists approximately 97,000 clones, almost 85% of them singletons, with about 18% in the top ten. The CDR3 loop spans 15 amino acids. The V and J ends lost 5 bases and 3 bases respectively, with 14 bases between them. CDR1 and CDR2 from the germline V gene are MNHEY and SVGEGT. The rearrangement uses TRBV6-2 or TRBV6-3 and TRBJ2-4, with D perhaps assigned TRBD1 or TRBD2 (5 bases each). The input for sequencing was peripheral blood, taken on day 0 of AZD1222 vaccination. The sequence derives from an adult in good health. The CDR3 reads CASSTTGTGKNIQYF. Here the CDR3 DNA reads TGTGCCAGCAGTACAACCGGGACCGGCAAAAACATTCAGTACTTC.